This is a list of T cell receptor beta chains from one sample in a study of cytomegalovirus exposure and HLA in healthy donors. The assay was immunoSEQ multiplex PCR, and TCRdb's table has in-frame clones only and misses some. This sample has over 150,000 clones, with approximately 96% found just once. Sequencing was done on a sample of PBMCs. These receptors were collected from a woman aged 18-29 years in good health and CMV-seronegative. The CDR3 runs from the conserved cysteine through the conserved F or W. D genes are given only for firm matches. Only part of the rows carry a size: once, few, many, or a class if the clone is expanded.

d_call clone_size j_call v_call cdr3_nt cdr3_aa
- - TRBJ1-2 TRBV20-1 TGCAGTGCTAGACGCGGTAGGGGCTACACCTTC CSARRGRGYTF
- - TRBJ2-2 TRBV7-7 TGTGCTAGCAGCTTGTCAGGGCTCACCGGGGAGCTGTTTTTT CASSLSGLTGELFF
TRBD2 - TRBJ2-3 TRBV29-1 TGCAGCGTTGAAGGCACGGGACTAGCGGGGGGAGATACGCAGTATTTT CSVEGTGLAGGDTQYF
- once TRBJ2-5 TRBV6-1 TGTGCCAGCAGTGAAGCGCTAGCGCGGGGAGAGACCCAGTACTTC CASSEALARGETQYF
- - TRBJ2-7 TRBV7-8 TGTGCCAGCAGCTCACAGCCCTACGAGCAGTACTTC CASSSQPYEQYF
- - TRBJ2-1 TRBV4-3 TGCGCCAGCAGCCCCCGGTTAGCGTCTAGCTCCTACAATGAGCAGTTCTTC CASSPRLASSSYNEQFF
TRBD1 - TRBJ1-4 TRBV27 TGTGCCAGCAGCCAAACCGGGACAGGGCCGGAAAAACTGTTTTTT CASSQTGTGPEKLFF
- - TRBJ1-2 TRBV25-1 TGTGCCAGCAGTGAACAGGTGGACTATGGCTACACCTTC CASSEQVDYGYTF
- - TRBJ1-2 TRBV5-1 TGCGCCAGCAGCTTGGCCGGGACGGGGGAAACCCACTATGGCTACACCTTC CASSLAGTGETHYGYTF
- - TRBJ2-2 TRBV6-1 TGTGCCAGCAGTGACTTAGCGGAGCTGAACACCGGGGAGCTGTTTTTT CASSDLAELNTGELFF
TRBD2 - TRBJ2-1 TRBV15 TGTGCCACCAGCAGGGGTCTGACTAGCGGCCCCTACAATGAGCAGTTCTTC CATSRGLTSGPYNEQFF
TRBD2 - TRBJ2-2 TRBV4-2 TGTGCCAGCAGCCCCCGGGGGGTTAACACCGGGGAGCTGTTTTTT CASSPRGVNTGELFF
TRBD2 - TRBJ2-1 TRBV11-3 TGTGCCAGCAGCGCATCCGGGGGGGCCCCCTACAATGAGCAGTTCTTC CASSASGGAPYNEQFF
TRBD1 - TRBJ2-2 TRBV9 TGTGCCAGCAGCGTAGGTAGGACAGGAGACACCGGGGAGCTGTTTTTT CASSVGRTGDTGELFF
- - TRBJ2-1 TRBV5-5 TGTGCCAGCAGGTTCCTCGGGGACTCCCTCAACGGTGGTGAGCAGTTCTTC CASRFLGDSLNGGEQFF
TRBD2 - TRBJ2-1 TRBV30 TGTGCCTGGAGTTGGAGCGGGGGTGGTGAGCAGTTCTTC CAWSWSGGGEQFF
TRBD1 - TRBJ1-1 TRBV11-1 TGTGCCAGCAGCAAAGACAGGGATAACACTGAAGCTTTCTTT CASSKDRDNTEAFF
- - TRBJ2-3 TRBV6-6 TGTGCCAGCAGTTACTCCCGGGTAGATACGCAGTATTTT CASSYSRVDTQYF
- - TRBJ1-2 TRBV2 TGTGCCAGCAGCGCGGGAAGCTATTATGGCTACACCTTC CASSAGSYYGYTF
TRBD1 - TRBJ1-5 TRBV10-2 TGCGCCAGCAGTGATACAGGGGGAAATCAGCCCCAGCATTTT CASSDTGGNQPQHF
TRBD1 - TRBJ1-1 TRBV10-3 TGTGCCATCAGGGGACAGAGGAACACTGAAGCTTTCTTT CAIRGQRNTEAFF
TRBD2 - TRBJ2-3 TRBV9 TGTGCCAGCAGCGCAGGACTAGCGGGGTTCACAGATACGCAGTATTTT CASSAGLAGFTDTQYF
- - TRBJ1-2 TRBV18 TGTGCCAGCTCACCCCTCGCGGGGCAGATCGATGGCTACACCTTC CASSPLAGQIDGYTF
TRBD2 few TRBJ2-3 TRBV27 TGTGCCACCTCACTAGCGAGCACAGATACGCAGTATTTT CATSLASTDTQYF
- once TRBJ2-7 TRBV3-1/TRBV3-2 TGTGCCCGTAAGCACGAGCAGTACTTC CARKHEQYF
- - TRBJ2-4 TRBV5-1 TGCGCCAGCAGCTTTGGGGCGGAGACAAACATTCAGTACTTC CASSFGAETNIQYF
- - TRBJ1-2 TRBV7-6 TGTGCCAGCAGCCTAAACCCACAGGGCTATGGCTACACCTTC CASSLNPQGYGYTF
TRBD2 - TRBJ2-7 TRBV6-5 TGTGCCAGCAGTTTACTCGGACTAGTCTACGAGCAGTACTTC CASSLLGLVYEQYF
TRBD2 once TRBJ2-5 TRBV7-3 TGTGCCAGCAGACAAGGGTTCACTAGCGAAGAGACCCAGTACTTC CASRQGFTSEETQYF
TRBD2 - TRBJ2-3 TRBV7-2 TGTGCCAGCAGCTTGGGACTAGGCCCAGATACGCAGTATTTT CASSLGLGPDTQYF
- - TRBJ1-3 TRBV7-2 TGTGCCAGCAGTTCACAGGGTAGCTCTGGAAACACCATATATTTT CASSSQGSSGNTIYF
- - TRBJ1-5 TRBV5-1 TGCGCCAGCAGCCCCGGGCTCGGGGGATCTCAGCCCCAGCATTTT CASSPGLGGSQPQHF
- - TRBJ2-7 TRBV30 TGTGCCTGGACCCCCCTCGGGCAGGGGGGTTACGAGCAGTACTTC CAWTPLGQGGYEQYF
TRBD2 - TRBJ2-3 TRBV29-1 TGCAGCGTTGGGCTAGCGGGGGAAGATACGCAGTATTTT CSVGLAGEDTQYF
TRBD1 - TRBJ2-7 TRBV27 TGTGCCAGCAGTCTTCGGGACAGGGGTGCCGAGCAGTACTTC CASSLRDRGAEQYF
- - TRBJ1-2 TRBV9 TGTGCCAGCAGCGTAGCTTTCCAGGGTTGGGGCTACACCTTC CASSVAFQGWGYTF
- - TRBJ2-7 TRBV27 TGTGCCAGCAGTTTATATATGGCAGGGATCTACGAGCAGTACTTC CASSLYMAGIYEQYF
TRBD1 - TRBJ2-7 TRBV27 TGTGCCAGCACCCTCCCCCTTCGACAGGGTCCCTACGAGCAGTACTTC CASTLPLRQGPYEQYF
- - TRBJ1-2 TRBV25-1 TGTGCCAGCAGTACAGGGAACTATGGCTACACCTTC CASSTGNYGYTF
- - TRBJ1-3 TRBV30 TGTGCCTGGATACCACAGGGCGCAGGAAACACCATATATTTT CAWIPQGAGNTIYF
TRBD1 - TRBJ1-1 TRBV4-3 TGCGCCAGCAGCCAAGGACAGGGGTACACTGAAGCTTTCTTT CASSQGQGYTEAFF
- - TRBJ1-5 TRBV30 TGTGCCTGGAGTTCCATGAGCAGCAATCAGCCCCAGCATTTT CAWSSMSSNQPQHF
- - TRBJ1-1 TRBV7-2 TGTGCCAGCAGCCCCGGGACTCTCAACACTGAAGCTTTCTTT CASSPGTLNTEAFF
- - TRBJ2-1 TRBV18 TGTGCCAGCTCACCGACCGGGGGGCATGTAAATGAGCAGTTCTTC CASSPTGGHVNEQFF
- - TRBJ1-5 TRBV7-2 TGTGCCAGCAGCCTTAACAGCTATAGCAATCAGCCCCAGCATTTT CASSLNSYSNQPQHF
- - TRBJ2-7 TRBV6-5 TGTGCCAGCAGTTACTCCTGGGCGGGCGAGCAGTACTTC CASSYSWAGEQYF
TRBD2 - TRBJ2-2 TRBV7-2 TGTGCCAGCAGCTTAAGCGGGGGGCTCACCGGGGAGCTGTTTTTT CASSLSGGLTGELFF
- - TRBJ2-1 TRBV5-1 TGCGCCAGCAGCCCCCCCCCGGAGTACAATGAGCAGTTCTTC CASSPPPEYNEQFF
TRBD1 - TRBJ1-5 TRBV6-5 TGTGCCAGCAGTCGGACAGGGGTGGATCAGCCCCAGCATTTT CASSRTGVDQPQHF
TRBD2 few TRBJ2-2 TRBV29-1 TGCAGCGCCCTAGGTTTTCGGACTAGCGGCACCGGGGAGCTGTTTTTT CSALGFRTSGTGELFF
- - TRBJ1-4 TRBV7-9 TGTGCCAGCAGCGCAAACCGGGGGACGGTTAATGAAAAACTGTTTTTT CASSANRGTVNEKLFF